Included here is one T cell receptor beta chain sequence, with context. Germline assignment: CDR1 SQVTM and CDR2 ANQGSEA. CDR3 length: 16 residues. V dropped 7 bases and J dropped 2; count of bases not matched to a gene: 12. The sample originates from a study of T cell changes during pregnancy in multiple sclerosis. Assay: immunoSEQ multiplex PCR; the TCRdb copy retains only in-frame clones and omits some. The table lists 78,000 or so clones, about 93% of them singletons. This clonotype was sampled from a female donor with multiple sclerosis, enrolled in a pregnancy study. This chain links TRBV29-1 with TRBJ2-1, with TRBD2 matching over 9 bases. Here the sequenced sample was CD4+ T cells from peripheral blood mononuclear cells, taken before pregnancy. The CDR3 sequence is CSARKAGGPPYNEQFF. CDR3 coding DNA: TGCAGCGCCCGTAAGGCGGGAGGGCCTCCCTACAATGAGCAGTTCTTC.